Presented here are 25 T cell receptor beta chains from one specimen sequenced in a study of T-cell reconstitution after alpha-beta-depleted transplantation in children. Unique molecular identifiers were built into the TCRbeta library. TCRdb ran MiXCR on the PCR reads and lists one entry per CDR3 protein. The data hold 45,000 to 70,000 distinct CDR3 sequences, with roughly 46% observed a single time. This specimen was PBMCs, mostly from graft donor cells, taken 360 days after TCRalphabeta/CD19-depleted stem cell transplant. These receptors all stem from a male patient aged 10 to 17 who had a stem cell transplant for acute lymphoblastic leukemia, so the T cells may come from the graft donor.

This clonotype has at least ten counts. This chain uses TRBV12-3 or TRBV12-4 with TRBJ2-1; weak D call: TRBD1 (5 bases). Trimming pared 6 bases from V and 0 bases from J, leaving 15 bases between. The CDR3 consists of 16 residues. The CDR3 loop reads CASSQGRTSSYNEQFF. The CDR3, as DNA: TGTGCCAGCAGCCAGGGCCGAACGAGCTCCTACAATGAGCAGTTCTTC.

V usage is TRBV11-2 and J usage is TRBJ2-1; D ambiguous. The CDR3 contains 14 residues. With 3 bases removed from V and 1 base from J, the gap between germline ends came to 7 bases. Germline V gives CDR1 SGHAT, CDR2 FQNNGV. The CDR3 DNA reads TGTGCCAGCAGCTTCATAGGTTCCTACAATGAGCAGTTCTTC. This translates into CASSFIGSYNEQFF. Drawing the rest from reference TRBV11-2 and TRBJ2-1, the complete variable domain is EAGVAQSPRYKIIEKRQSVAFWCNPISGHATLYWYQQILGQGPKLLIQFQNNGVVDDSQLPKDRFSAERLKGVDSTLKIQPAKLEDSAVYLCASSFIGSYNEQFFGPGTRLTVL.

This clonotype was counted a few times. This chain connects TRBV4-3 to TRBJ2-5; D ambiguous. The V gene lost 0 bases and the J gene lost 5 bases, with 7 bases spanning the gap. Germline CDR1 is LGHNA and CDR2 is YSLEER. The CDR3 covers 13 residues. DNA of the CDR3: TGCGCCAGCAGCCAAGATAAATCGGAGACCCAGTACTTC. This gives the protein CASSQDKSETQYF.

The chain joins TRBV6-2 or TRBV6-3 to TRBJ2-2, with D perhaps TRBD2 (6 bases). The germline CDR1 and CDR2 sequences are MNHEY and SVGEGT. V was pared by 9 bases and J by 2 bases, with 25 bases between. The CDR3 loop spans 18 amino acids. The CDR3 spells CASYPIRRGVGNTGELFF. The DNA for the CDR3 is TGTGCCAGTTACCCGATCCGGCGCGGGGTCGGTAACACCGGGGAGCTGTTTTTT.

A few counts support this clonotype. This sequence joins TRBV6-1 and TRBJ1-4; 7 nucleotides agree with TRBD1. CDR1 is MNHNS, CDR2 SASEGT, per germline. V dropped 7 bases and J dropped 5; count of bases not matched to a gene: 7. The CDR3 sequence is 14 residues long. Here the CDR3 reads CASKDRADNEKLFF. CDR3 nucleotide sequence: TGTGCCAGCAAAGACAGGGCCGACAATGAAAAACTGTTTTTT.

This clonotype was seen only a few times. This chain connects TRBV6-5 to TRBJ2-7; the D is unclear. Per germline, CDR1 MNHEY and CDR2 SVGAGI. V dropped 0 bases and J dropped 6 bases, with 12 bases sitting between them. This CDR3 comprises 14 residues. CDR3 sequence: CASSYSSSPGEQYF. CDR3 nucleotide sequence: TGTGCCAGCAGTTACTCGTCTAGTCCGGGCGAGCAGTACTTC.

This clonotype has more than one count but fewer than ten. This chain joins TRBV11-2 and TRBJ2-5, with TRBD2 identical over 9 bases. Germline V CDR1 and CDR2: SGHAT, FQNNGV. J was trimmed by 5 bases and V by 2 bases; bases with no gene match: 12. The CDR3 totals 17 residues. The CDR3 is CASSLIPRLAVPETQYF. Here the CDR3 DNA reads TGTGCCAGCAGCTTAATTCCGCGACTAGCGGTCCCGGAGACCCAGTACTTC.

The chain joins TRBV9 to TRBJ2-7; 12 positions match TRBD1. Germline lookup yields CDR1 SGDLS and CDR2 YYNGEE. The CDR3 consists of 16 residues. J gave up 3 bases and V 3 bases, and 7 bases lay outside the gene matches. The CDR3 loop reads CASSASGTGGFYEQYF. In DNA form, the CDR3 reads TGTGCCAGCAGCGCCTCTGGGACAGGGGGCTTCTACGAGCAGTACTTC.

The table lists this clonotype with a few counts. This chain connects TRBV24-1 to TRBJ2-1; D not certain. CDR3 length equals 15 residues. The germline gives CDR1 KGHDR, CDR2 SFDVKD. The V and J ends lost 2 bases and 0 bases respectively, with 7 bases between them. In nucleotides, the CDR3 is TGTGCCACCAGTGATTCCATACCCTCCTACAATGAGCAGTTCTTC. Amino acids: CATSDSIPSYNEQFF.

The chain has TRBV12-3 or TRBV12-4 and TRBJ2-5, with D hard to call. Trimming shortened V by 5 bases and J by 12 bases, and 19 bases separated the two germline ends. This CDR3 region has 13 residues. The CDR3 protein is CASSDPIPGLKYF. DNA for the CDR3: TGTGCCAGCAGTGACCCGATACCGGGCCTGAAGTACTTC.

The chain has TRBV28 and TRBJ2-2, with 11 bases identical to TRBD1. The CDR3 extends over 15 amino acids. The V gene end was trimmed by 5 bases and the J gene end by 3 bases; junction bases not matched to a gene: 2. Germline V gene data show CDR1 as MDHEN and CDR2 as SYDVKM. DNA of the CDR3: TGTGCCAGCAGTCGGACAGGGGGCTACACCGGGGAGCTGTTTTTT. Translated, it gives CASSRTGGYTGELFF.

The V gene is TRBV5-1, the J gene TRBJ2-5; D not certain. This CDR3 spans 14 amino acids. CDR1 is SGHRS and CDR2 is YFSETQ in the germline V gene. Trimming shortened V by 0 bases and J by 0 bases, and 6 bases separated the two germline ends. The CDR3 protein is CASSLGRYQETQYF. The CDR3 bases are TGCGCCAGCAGCTTGGGAAGGTACCAAGAGACCCAGTACTTC.

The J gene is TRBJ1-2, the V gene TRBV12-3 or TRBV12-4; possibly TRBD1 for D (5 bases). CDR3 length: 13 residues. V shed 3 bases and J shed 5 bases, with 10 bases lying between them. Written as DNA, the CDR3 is TGTGCCAGCAGTTTGGGGACGGGGTATGGCTACACCTTC. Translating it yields CASSLGTGYGYTF.

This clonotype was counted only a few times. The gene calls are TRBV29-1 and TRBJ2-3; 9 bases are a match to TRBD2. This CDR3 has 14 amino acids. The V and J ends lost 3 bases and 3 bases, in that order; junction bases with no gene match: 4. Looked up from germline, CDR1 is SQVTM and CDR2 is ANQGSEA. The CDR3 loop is CSVDQREVTDTQYF. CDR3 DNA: TGCAGCGTTGACCAGCGGGAGGTGACAGATACGCAGTATTTT.

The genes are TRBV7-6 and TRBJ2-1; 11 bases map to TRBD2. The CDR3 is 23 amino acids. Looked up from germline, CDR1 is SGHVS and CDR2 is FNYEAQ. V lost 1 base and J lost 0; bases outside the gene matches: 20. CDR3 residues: CASSLEVILRVSGGASSYNEQFF. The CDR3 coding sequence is TGTGCCAGCAGCTTAGAGGTTATACTAAGGGTTAGCGGGGGGGCGAGCTCCTACAATGAGCAGTTCTTC.

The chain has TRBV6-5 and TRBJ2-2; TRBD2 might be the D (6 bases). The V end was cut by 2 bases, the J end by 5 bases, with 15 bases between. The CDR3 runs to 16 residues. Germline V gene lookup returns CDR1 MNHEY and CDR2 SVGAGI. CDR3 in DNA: TGTGCCAGCAGTTACCGTGGTACAGGAGGGACCGGGGAGCTGTTTTTT. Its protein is CASSYRGTGGTGELFF.

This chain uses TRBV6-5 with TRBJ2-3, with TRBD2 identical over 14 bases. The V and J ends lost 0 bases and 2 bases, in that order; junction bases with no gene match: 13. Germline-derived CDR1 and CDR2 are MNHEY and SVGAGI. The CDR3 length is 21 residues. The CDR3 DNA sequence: TGTGCCAGCAGTTACTCGAAGGGACTAGCGGGGGCGCGAAGACCCACAGATACGCAGTATTTT. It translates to CASSYSKGLAGARRPTDTQYF.

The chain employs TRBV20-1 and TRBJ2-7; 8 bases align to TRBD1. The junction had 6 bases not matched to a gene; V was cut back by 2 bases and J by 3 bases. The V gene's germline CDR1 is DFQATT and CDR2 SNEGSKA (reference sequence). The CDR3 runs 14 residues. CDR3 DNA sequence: TGCAGTGCTAGATTACGGGACAGGTTCTACGAGCAGTACTTC. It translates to CSARLRDRFYEQYF.

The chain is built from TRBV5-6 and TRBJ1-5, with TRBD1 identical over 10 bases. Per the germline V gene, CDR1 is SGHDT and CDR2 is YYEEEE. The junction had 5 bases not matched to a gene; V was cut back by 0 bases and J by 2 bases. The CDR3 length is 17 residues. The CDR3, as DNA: TGTGCCAGCAGCTTGGGAAGAGGACAGGGGGGCAATCAGCCCCAGCATTTT. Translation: CASSLGRGQGGNQPQHF.

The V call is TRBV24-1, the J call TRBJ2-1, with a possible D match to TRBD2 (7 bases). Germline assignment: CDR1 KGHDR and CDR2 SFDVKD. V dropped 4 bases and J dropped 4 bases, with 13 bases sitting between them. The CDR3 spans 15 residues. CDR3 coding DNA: TGTGCCACCAGTGACGAGGGAGGGGGGTACAATGAGCAGTTCTTC. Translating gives CATSDEGGGYNEQFF.

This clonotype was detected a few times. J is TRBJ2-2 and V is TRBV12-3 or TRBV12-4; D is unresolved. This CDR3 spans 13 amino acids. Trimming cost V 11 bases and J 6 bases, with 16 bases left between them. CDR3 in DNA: TGTGCCCAGATCGACGAAAAAGCCGGGGAGCTGTTTTTT. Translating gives CAQIDEKAGELFF.

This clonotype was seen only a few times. This CDR3 is CASSSSGGIYEQYF. CDR3 bases: TGTGCCAGCAGCTCTAGCGGGGGGATCTACGAGCAGTACTTC. J is TRBJ2-7 and V is TRBV7-2; 11 positions agree with TRBD2. V lost 4 bases to trimming and J lost 3 bases; unmatched junction nucleotides: 2. The germline CDR1 and CDR2 sequences are SGHTA and FQGNSA. CDR3 length equals 14 residues.

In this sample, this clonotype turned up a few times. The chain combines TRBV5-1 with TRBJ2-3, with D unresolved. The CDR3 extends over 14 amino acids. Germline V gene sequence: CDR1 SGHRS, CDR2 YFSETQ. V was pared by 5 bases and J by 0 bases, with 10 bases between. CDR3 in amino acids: CASRSSPSTDTQYF. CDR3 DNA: TGCGCCAGCAGGAGTAGTCCAAGCACAGATACGCAGTATTTT. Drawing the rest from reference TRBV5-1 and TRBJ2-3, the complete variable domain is KAGVTQTPRYLIKTRGQQVTLSCSPISGHRSVSWYQQTPGQGLQFLFEYFSETQRNKGNFPGRFSGRQFSNSRSEMNVSTLELGDSALYLCASRSSPSTDTQYFGPGTRLTVL.

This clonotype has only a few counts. CDR3 bases: TGTGCCAGCAGCTTAGATAGGGATCCAGATACGCAGTATTTT. As protein: CASSLDRDPDTQYF. The chain links TRBV7-3 to TRBJ2-3; D not resolved. Germline CDR1 and CDR2: SGHTA and FQGTGA. The CDR3 sequence is 14 residues long. The germline V and J ends were trimmed by 2 bases and 4 bases, with 10 bases remaining between them.

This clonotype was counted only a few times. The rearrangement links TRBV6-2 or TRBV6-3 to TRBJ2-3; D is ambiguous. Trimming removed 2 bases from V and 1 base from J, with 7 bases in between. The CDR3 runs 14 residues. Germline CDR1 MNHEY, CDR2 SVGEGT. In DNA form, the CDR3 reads TGTGCCAGCAGTTACAGATTTGGCACAGATACGCAGTATTTT. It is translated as CASSYRFGTDTQYF.